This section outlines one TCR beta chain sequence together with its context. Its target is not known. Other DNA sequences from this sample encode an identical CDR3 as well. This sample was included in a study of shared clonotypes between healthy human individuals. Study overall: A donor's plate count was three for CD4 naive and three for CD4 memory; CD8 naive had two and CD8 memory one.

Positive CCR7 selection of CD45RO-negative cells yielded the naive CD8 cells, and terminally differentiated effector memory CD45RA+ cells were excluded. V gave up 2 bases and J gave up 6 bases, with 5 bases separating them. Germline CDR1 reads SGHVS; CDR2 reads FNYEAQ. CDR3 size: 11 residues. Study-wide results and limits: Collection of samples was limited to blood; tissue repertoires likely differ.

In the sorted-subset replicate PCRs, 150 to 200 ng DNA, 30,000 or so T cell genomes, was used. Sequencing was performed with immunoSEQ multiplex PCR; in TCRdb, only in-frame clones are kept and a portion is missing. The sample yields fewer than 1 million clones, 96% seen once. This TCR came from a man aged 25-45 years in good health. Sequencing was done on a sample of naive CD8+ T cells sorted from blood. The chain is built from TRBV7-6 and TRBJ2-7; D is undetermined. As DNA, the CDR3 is TGTGCCAGCAGCTTAACGGGCGAGCAGTACTTC. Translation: CASSLTGEQYF.